This T cell receptor (beta chain) is drawn from a study of cytotoxic CD8 clonotypes in ibrutinib-treated CLL. Across the study: Results showed some 25 partial and 2 complete responses; following median around 73 months, approximately 14 remained remitted, roughly 12 advanced. Treatment had run for a median about 12 months, range 6 to 36, when response samples were taken.

There are a few counts of this clone. Its antigen is undetermined. Sequencing was performed with immunoSEQ multiplex PCR; in TCRdb, only in-frame clones are kept and a portion is missing. Of some 130,000 clones in the sample, 60% to 85% were seen once. Whole-study results and caveats: Researchers report that baseline clonality outpaced age-matched healthy donors and tracked circulating CD8+ T-cell counts. Sustained-remission patients were sampled at different times than progressing patients were.

The CDR3 loop spans 9 amino acids. CDR1 is MNHNS and CDR2 is SASEGT in the germline V gene. Trimming took off 7 bases at V and 6 bases at J, with 3 bases between the two ends. Sequenced here: PBMCs, sampled after 24 months of ibrutinib treatment. The TCR originated in a human donor with chronic lymphocytic leukemia. The chain employs TRBV6-1 and TRBJ1-2; no definite D call. The CDR3 is CASTDGYTF. The CDR3 DNA reads TGTGCCAGCACCGATGGCTACACCTTC.